Described below is a single T cell receptor (beta chain) sequence and its context. Antigen unknown. Amplified TCR beta CDR3 regions were obtained using RNA transcripts as template. A first-round RT-PCR used HTBI primers, followed by a second-round multiplex PCR. TCRdb independently ran MiXCR on the multiplex PCR reads; one entry per CDR3 protein. The table has some 240,000 distinct CDR3 sequences, around 50% seen once. Per the germline V gene, CDR1 is LNHDA and CDR2 is SQIVND (reference sequence). The CDR3 runs 15 residues. The J segment lost 2 bases and the V segment lost 6 bases, leaving 8 bases of the junction unmatched. The data are from a study of Graves' ophthalmopathy and Graves' hyperthyroidism. The study, taken as a whole, reports: Using a 13-signature model, the authors split ophthalmopathy from stable hyperthyroidism, with 85% to 90% sensitivity and approximately 81% specificity.

Sample: peripheral blood. This rearrangement joins TRBV19 to TRBJ1-2, with 8 positions matching TRBD1. The TCR sequence derives from an adult man with Graves' ophthalmopathy. CDR3 amino acids: CASRSGQGGNYGYTF. In DNA form, the CDR3 reads TGTGCCAGTAGGTCCGGACAGGGTGGAAACTATGGCTACACCTTC. Drawing the rest from reference TRBV19 and TRBJ1-2, the complete variable domain is DGGITQSPKYLFRKEGQNVTLSCEQNLNHDAMYWYRQDPGQGLRLIYYSQIVNDFQKGDIAEGYSVSREKKESFPLTVTSAQKNPTAFYLCASRSGQGGNYGYTFGSGTRLTVV.